The T cell receptor (beta chain) under discussion was sequenced for a study of PD-1 blockade in classical Hodgkin lymphoma. Overall study findings and caveats: Reports described newly diagnosed patients as having lower baseline TCR diversity than healthy donors. At C4D1, TCR diversity had climbed significantly for CD4+ cells, though not for CD8+ cells. Why the repertoires differ is still unclear, perhaps disease activity or prior therapy.

Produced via immunoSEQ multiplex PCR; TCRdb's table is partial and in-frame only. This sample has 30,000 to 35,000 clones; roughly 80% occur once, and the top ten carry around 0.79%. Time point described: cycle 4 day 1 (C4D1), after more than 5 weeks of nivolumab. Each patient relapsed following autologous stem cell transplantation, and prior brentuximab vedotin exposure differed. The authors purified CD4+ T cells from thawed PBMCs by magnetic negative selection. A note on this clone: The target antigen is unknown.

Between the trimmed V and J ends, which lost 6 bases and 5 bases, there was a span of 17 bases. This CDR3 has 14 amino acids. Per germline, CDR1 LNHDA and CDR2 SQIVND (reference sequence). Sample: CD4+ T cells from blood, taken before the fourth cycle of nivolumab. The rearrangement joins TRBV19 to TRBJ2-7, with D perhaps being TRBD1 or TRBD2 (7 bases each). The receptor was derived from a human donor with classical Hodgkin lymphoma. The CDR3 protein is CASSATGTNHEQYF. The DNA for the CDR3 is TGTGCCAGTAGCGCGACAGGGACTAACCACGAGCAGTACTTC.